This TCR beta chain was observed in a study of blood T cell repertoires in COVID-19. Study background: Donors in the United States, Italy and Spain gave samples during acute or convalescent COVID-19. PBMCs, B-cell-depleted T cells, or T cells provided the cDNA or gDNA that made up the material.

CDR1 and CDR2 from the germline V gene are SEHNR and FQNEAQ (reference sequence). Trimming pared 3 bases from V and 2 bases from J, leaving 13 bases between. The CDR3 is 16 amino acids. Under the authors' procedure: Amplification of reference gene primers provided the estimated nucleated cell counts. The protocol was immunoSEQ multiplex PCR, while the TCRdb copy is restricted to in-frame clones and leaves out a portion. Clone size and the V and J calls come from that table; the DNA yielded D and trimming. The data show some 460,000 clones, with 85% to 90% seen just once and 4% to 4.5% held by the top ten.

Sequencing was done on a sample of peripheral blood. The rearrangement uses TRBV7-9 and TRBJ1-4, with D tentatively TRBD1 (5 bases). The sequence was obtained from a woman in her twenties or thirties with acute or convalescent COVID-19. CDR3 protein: CASSLGRGGTNEKLFF. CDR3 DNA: TGTGCCAGCAGCTTGGGAAGGGGTGGGACTAATGAAAAACTGTTTTTT.